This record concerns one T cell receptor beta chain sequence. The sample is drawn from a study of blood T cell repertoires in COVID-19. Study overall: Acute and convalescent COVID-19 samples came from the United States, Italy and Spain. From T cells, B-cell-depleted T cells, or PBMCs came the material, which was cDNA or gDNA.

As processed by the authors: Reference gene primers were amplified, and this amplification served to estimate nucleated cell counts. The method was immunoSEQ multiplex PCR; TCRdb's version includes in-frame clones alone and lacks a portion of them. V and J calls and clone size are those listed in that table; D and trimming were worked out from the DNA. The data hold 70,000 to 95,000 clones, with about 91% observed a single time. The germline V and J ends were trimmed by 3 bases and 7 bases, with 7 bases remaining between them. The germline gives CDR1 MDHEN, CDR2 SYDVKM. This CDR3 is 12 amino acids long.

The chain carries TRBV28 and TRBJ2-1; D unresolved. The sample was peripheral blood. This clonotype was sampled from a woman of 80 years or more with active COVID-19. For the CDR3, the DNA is TGTGCCAGCAGTTTGATCGGGAATGAGCAGTTCTTC. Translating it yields CASSLIGNEQFF.